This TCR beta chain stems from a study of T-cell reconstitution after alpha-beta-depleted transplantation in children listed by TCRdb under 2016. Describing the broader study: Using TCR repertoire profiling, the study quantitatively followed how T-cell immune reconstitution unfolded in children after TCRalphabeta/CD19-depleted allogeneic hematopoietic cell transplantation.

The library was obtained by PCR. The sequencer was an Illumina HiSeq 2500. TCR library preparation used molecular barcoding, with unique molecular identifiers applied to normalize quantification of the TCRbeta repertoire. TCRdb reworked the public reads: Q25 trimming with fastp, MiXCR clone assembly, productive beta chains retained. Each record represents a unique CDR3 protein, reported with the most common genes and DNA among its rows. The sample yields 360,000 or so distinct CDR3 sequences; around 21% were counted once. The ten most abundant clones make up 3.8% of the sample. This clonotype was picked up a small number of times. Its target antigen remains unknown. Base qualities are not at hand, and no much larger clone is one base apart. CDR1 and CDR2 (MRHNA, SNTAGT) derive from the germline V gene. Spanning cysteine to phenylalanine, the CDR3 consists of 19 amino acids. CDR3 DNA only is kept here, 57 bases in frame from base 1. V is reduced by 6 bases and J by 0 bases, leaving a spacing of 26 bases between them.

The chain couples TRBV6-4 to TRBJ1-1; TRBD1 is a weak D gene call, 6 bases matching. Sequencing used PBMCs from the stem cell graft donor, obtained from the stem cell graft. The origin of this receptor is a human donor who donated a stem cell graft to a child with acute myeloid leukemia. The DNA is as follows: TGTGCCAGCAGCCCAGGCCCCGCAAGGGGAGGGGGTATGAACACTGAAGCTTTCTTT. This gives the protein CASSPGPARGGGMNTEAFF.